This TCR beta chain was obtained from a study of regulatory T cells in long-lasting Graves disease (TCRdb year 2021). Regarding the study in general: Antithyroid drugs had been taken for less than 3 months by newly diagnosed Graves' disease patients. This study used TCR sequencing and RNA sequencing of peripheral blood to compare persistent Graves' disease patients against newly diagnosed Graves' disease patients. The study was registered as a clinical trial and conducted in China. A total of about 35 samples underwent TCR sequencing, from about 13 patients with persistent Graves' disease and approximately 20 patients with newly diagnosed Graves' disease. Points the paper makes about the study in general: Sequencing and analysis were limited to the TCR beta chain. The small sample size was acknowledged by the authors as a limitation that may reduce accuracy. Only peripheral blood was studied, because thyroid tissue, the primary lesion, was inaccessible. Persistent patients shared more public clonotypes among themselves (around 2,700) than newly diagnosed patients did (roughly 910). TRBV28, TRBJ1-2 and TRBJ2-5 were preferentially used in persistent disease, while TRBV20-1 and TRBJ2-1 were favored in newly diagnosed disease. Persistent Graves' disease patients showed lower TCR Shannon entropy and fewer highly expanded clones than newly diagnosed patients, suggesting clonal expansion.

The CDR3, cysteine through phenylalanine, is 15 amino acids long. The kept DNA is CDR3 alone, 45 bases in frame from the first base. Per the germline V gene, MNHEY is the CDR1 and SVGEGT is the CDR2. At the junction V is shortened by 8 bases and J by 0 bases, with 14 bases in between. The protocol used for the library was multiplex PCR. Sequenced on an Illumina HiSeq 4000. CDR3 regions were amplified by Arm-PCR with iRepertoire HTBI primers to construct TCR beta libraries. Before sequencing, the PCR products underwent gel purification. In the source study's methods: Gene usage analysis of CDR3 amino acid clonotypes relied on the 62 TRBV and around 14 TRBJ segments identified across samples. Filtered high-quality paired reads were merged into contigs using COPE and FqMerger. BLAST was used to align contigs to IMGT TRBV, TRBD and TRBJ reference genes, with CDR3 defined following IMGT. Any clonotype with a frequency above 0.1% was classified as a highly expanded clone. Shannon entropy served as the measure of repertoire diversity, while the Gini coefficient captured V-J evenness. Public clonotypes were defined as clonotypes shared by more than one individual. TCRdb trimmed public reads at Q25 via fastp, called clones via MiXCR and kept in-frame beta chains. Each entry merges the rows of one CDR3 protein and shows their most common DNA and genes. TCRdb's processing, not the authors' own work, is the source of the V and J calls. The sample profile shows hundreds of thousands of distinct CDR3 sequences; about 15% of them were found once. Clones ranked in the top ten supply around a sixth of the sample.

This clonotype was seen more than once but under ten times. It has no known antigen specificity. No much larger clonotype is one base removed from it; base qualities were not supplied. Sample time point, as interpreted from the label and publication: newly diagnosed GD, antithyroid drugs for less than 3 months. For both TCR sequencing and RNA sequencing, RNA was extracted from PBMCs using TRIzol. Graves' disease was diagnosed according to American Thyroid Association guidelines. Recruitment of patients was carried out at an endocrinology department in Xi'an, China. From each patient, roughly 9 milliliters of peripheral blood was collected into an EDTA anticoagulant tube. Ficoll Paque Plus density gradient separation was used to isolate PBMCs, and no additional T cell sorting was done. An Agilent 2100 Bioanalyzer and agarose gel were used to check RNA quality, while a NanoDrop 2000 measured RNA concentration.

This sample also appeared in a second study, on T cells in Graves' hyperthyroidism and ophthalmopathy. As that second paper reports: Stable Graves' hyperthyroidism was defined as the absence of progression to ophthalmopathy over 18 months of follow-up. Hyperthyroidism patients were newly diagnosed, had a disease duration of under 2 months, and were aged 18 to 65 years. Patients with uncontrolled infections, other autoimmune diseases, pregnancy or lactation were excluded. Diagnoses relied on clinical symptoms, serum thyroxine and TRAb, thyroid ultrasound and orbital computed tomography. The first round of RT-PCR for the TCR CDR3 was performed with the HTBI primer set and the Qiagen OneStep RT-PCR kit. Blood samples also contained most of the expanded thyroid clonotypes (frequency above 0.001), which suggests that blood repertoires may reflect thyroid immune responses. A model built on a 13 V-J signature distinguished ophthalmopathy from stable hyperthyroidism, reaching roughly 88% sensitivity and about 81% specificity in cross-validation and 80%/75% in testing. During validation, the model predicted progression to ophthalmopathy a median of around 6 months ahead of onset, with more than 55% sensitivity and 72.22% specificity. To identify TCR V-J signatures that set the groups apart, the researchers used a discovery cohort of more than 95 patients, made up of roughly 40 with Graves' ophthalmopathy and 55 to 65 with stable Graves' hyperthyroidism. An independent validation cohort of around 19 hyperthyroidism patients and 17 patients who later progressed to ophthalmopathy tested prospective prediction of ophthalmopathy. The 100 or so discovery patients were randomly split 7:3 into training and test sets. Thyroid tissue and blood T-cell repertoires from six Graves' hyperthyroidism patients were also compared in the study. After sampling, hyperthyroidism patients received methimazole starting at 30 mg daily, and ophthalmopathy patients received high-dose intravenous methylprednisolone. The libraries were constructed in a second round of multiplex PCR and then size-selected and purified. Paired-end sequencing of the libraries was performed with 100 bp reads on an Illumina HiSeq2000. Raw data were processed with SOAPnuke, discarding reads with adapters, uncalled bases, mean Phred below 15, or no exact constant-primer or identifier match. COPE v1.2.5 was used to merge the high-quality paired reads, and each unique nucleotide sequence was defined as a clonotype. Clonotypes were aligned to IMGT TRBV, TRBD and TRBJ reference segments using MiTCR v1.1. Only V-J combinations with frequency above 0.0001, covering approximately 99% of repertoires, were analysed. The TCS score was defined as F50 (clonal expansion) divided by E x V (chaos), with BLOSUM62-based TCRdist calculated between CDR3 peptides within each V-J. Welch's t-statistics and random forest reduced roughly 500 V-J features to about 12, which were used in a naive Bayes classifier (R e1071). No statistical method was used to set the sample size in advance, and investigators knew the group allocation. The paper describes TCR Vbeta CDR3 sequencing of roughly 130 peripheral blood samples, made up of 40 to 45 ophthalmopathy patients, approximately 76 hyperthyroidism patients and some 17 progressor patients.

The V gene is TRBV6-2 or TRBV6-3 and the J gene is TRBJ1-5, with the D gene not confidently named. Source: peripheral blood mononuclear cells (PBMCs), taken at new diagnosis, from a patient treated with antithyroid drugs. The TCR sequence derives from a woman in her 30s with Graves disease. Donor details come from another sample of the same person, matched by shared clones. The CDR3 amino acid sequence is: CASLSRGNSNQPQHF. The DNA sequence is TGTGCCAGCCTCAGTCGGGGTAATAGCAATCAGCCCCAGCATTTT.